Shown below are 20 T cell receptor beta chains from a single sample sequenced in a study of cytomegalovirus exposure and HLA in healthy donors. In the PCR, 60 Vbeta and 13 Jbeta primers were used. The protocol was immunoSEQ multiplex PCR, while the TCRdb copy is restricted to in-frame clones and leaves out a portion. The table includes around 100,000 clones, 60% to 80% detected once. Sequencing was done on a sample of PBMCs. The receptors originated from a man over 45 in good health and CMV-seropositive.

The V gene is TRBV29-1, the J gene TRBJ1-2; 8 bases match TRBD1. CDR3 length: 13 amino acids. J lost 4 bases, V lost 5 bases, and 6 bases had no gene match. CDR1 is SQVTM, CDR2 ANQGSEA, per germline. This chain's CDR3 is CSVWTGQGYGYTF. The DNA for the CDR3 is TGCAGCGTTTGGACAGGGCAGGGCTATGGCTACACCTTC.

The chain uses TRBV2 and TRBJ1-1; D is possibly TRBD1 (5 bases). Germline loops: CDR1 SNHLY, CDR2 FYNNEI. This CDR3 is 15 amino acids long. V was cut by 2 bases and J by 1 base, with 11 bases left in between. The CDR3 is CASSELGLANTEAFF. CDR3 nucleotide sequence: TGTGCCAGCAGTGAATTGGGACTAGCGAACACTGAAGCTTTCTTT.

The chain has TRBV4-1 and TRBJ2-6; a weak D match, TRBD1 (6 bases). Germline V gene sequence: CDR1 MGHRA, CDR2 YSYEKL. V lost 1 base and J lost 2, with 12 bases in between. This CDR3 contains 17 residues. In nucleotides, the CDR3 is TGCGCCAGCAGCCAAGTACAGGGAATGGCTGGGGCCAACGTCCTGACTTTC. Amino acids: CASSQVQGMAGANVLTF.

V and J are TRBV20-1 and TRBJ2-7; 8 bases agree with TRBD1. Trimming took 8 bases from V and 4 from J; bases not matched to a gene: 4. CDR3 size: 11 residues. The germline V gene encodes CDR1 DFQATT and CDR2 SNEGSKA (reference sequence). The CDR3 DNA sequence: TGCAGTTGCAGGGGGCCGTACGAGCAGTACTTC. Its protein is CSCRGPYEQYF.

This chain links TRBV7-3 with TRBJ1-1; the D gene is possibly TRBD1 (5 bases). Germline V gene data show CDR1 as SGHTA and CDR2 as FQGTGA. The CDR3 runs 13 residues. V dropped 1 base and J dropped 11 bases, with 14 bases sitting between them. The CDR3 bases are TGTGCCAGCAGCTTAAGGTTAGGAGGGGTTGCTTTCTTT. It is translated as CASSLRLGGVAFF.

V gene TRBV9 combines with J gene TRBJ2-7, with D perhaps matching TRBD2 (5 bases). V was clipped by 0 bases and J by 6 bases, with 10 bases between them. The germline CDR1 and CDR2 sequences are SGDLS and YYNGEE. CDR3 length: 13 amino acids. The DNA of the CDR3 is TGTGCCAGCAGCGTAGAACCCAGCGGCGAGCAGTACTTC. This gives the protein CASSVEPSGEQYF.

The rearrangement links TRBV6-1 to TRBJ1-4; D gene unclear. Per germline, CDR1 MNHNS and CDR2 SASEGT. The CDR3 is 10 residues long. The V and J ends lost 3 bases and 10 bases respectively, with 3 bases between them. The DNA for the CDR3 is TGTGCCAGCAGTGACAGAAAACTGTTTTTT. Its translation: CASSDRKLFF.

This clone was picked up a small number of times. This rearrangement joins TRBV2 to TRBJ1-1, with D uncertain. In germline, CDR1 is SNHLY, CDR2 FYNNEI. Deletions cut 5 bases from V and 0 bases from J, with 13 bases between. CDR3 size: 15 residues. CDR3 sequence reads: CASSRSGILNTEAFF. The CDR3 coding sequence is TGTGCCAGCAGTCGGTCCGGGATACTGAACACTGAAGCTTTCTTT.

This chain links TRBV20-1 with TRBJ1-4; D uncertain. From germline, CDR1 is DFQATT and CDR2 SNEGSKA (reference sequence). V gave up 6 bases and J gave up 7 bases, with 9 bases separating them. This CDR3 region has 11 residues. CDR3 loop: CSALRTEKLFF. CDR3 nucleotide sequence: TGCAGTGCCCTGCGAACTGAAAAACTGTTTTTT.

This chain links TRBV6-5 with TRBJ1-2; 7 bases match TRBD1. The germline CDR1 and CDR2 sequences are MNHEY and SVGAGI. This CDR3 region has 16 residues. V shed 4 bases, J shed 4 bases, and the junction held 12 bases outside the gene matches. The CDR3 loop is CASSLTGSRVSYGYTF. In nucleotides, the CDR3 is TGTGCCAGCAGTTTGACAGGGAGCAGGGTGAGCTATGGCTACACCTTC.

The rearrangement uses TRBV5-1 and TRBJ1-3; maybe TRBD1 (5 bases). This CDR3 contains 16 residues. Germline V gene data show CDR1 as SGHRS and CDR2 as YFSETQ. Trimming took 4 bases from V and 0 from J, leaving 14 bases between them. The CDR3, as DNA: TGCGCCAGCAGCGCCCTGGCGGGGACCTCTGGAAACACCATATATTTT. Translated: CASSALAGTSGNTIYF.

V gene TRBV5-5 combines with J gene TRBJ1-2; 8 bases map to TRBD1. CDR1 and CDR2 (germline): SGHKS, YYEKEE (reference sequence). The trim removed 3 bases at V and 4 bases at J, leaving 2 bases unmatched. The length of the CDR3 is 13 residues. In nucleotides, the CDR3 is TGTGCCAGCAGCTCCGGACAGGGCTATGGCTACACCTTC. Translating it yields CASSSGQGYGYTF. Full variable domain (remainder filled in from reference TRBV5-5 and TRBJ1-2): DAGVTQSPTHLIKTRGQQVTLRCSPISGHKSVSWYQQVLGQGPQFIFQYYEKEERGRGNFPDRFSARQFPNYSSELNVNALLLGDSALYLCASSSGQGYGYTFGSGTRLTVV.

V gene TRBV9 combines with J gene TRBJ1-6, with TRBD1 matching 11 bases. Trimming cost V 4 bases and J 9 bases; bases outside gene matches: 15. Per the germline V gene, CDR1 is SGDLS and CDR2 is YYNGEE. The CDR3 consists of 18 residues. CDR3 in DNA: TGTGCCAGCAGCAAACATATGGCGGGACAGGGGGAAGGTTCACCCCTCCACTTT. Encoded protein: CASSKHMAGQGEGSPLHF.

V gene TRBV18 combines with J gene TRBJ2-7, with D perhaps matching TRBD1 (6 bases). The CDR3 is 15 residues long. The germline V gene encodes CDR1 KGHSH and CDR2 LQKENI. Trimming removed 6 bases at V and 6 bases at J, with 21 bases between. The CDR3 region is CASSPAVRGESEQYF. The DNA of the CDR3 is TGTGCCAGCTCTCCGGCGGTCAGGGGAGAAAGCGAGCAGTACTTC.

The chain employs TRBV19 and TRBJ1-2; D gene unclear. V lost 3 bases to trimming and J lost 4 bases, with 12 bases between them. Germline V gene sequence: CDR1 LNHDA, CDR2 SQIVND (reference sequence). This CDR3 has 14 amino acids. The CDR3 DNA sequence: TGTGCCAGTAGTATCTCCGGTCTACCCTATGGCTACACCTTC. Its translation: CASSISGLPYGYTF.

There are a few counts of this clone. In DNA, the CDR3 is TGTGCCACCCAAAATGCGGATAGACTGTTTTTT. This gives the protein CATQNADRLFF. The V and J genes are TRBV6-5 and TRBJ1-4; D uncertain. CDR1 is MNHEY and CDR2 is SVGAGI in the germline V gene. The CDR3 is 11 amino acids. Trimming took 10 bases from V and 13 from J, leaving 16 bases between them.

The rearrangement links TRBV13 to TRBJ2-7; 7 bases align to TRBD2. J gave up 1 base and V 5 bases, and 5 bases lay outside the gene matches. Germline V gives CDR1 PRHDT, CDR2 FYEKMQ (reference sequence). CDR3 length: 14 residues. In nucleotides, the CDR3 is TGTGCCAGCAGCGGGGAGCGGGATTCCTACGAGCAGTACTTC. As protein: CASSGERDSYEQYF. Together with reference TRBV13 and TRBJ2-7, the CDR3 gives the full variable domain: AAGVIQSPRHLIKEKRETATLKCYPIPRHDTVYWYQQGPGQDPQFLISFYEKMQSDKGSIPDRFSAQQFSDYHSELNMSSLELGDSALYFCASSGERDSYEQYFGPGTRLTVT.

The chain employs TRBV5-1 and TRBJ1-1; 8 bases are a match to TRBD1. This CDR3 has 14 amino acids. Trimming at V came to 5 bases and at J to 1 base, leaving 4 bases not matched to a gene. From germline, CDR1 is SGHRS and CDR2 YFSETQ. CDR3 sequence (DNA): TGCGCCAGCAGGAGTCAGGGGGCGAACACTGAAGCTTTCTTT. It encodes CASRSQGANTEAFF.

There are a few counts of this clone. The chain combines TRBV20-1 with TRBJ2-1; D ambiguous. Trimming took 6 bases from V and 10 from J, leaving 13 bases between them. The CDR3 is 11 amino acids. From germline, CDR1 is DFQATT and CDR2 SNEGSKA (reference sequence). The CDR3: CSAPTSLEQFF. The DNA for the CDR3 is TGCAGTGCCCCTACCTCCTTGGAGCAGTTCTTC.

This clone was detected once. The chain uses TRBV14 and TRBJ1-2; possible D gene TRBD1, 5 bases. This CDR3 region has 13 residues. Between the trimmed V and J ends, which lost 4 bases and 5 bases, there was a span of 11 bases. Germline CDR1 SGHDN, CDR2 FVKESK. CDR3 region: CASSPGTLYGYTF. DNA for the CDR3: TGTGCCAGCAGCCCCGGGACTCTATATGGCTACACCTTC.